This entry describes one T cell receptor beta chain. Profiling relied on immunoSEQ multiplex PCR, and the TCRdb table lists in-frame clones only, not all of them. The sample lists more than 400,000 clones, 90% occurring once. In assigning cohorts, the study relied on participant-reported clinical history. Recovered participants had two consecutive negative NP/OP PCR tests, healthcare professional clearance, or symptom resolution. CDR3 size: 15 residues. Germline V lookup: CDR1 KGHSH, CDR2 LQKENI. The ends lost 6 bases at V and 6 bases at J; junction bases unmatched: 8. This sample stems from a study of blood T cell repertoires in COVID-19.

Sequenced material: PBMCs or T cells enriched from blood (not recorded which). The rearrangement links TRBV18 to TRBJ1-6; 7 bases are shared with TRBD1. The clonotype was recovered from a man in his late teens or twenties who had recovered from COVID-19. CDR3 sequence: CASSSTGARNSPLHF. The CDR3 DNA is TGTGCCAGCTCCTCCACAGGGGCCCGTAATTCACCCCTCCACTTT.